Described below is a single TCR beta chain sequence and its context. The antigen is undetermined. This specimen belongs to a study of T cells expressing NK-cell markers. Study information: Repertoires of TCR beta were obtained from T cells sorted as CD3+CD56+NKG2C+, CD3+CD56+NKG2C- and CD3+CD56-NKG2C+. Study-level findings and limits: In several donors, dominant clonotypes made up about 25-60.1% of CD3+CD56-NKG2C+ cells. The contribution of dominant NKG2C+ clonotypes to CD8+ T cells in roughly six donors was roughly 1.0-7.5%.

TCR beta cDNA was generated via 5'RACE template switching incorporating UMIs. TCRdb re-called the 5' RACE reads; every CDR3 protein appears as one record, without DNA. The data show about 300,000 distinct CDR3 sequences, and the top ten clones hold more than 3.5%. This CDR3 has 15 amino acids. CDR1 DFQATT and CDR2 SNEGSKA come from the germline V gene (reference sequence). The sequence was obtained from a woman aged 18 to 75 in good health. The sequencing sample was made of blood T cells: a sorted CD56 or NKG2C T cell subset, CD4+ or CD8+ T cells, or bulk PBMC T cells (not recorded which). The chain carries TRBV20-1 and TRBJ2-1; TCRdb's D call of TRBD2 is untestable without DNA. The CDR3 sequence is CSAGRLAGAYNEQFF.